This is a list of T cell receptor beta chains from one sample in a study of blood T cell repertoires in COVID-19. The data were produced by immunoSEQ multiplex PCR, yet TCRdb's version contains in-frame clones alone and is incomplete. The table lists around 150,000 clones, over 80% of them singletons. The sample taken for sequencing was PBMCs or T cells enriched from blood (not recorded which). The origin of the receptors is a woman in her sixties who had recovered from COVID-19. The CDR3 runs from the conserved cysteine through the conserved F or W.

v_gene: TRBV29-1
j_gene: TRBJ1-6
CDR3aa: CSVAEGQNNSPLHF

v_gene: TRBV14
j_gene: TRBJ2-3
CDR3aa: CASSPSGSTDTQYF

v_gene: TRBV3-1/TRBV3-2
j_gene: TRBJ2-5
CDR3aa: CASGRGGGNIKTQYF

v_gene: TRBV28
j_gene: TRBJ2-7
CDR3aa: CASSAFDSYREGSSYEQYF

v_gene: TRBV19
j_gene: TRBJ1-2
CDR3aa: CASRNPQTAYGYTF

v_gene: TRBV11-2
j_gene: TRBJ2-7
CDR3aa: CASSLTGTIYEQYF

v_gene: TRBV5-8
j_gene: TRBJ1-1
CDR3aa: CASSLGVGTGNTEAFF

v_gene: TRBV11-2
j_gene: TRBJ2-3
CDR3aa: CASSTGGVRTDTQYF

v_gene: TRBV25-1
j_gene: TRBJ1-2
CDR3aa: CASSETPGQGPGYGYTF

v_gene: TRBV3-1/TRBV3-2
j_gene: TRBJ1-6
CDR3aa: CASSQGQYNSPLHF

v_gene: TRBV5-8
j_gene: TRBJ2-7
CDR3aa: CASRKGLAGRYEQYF

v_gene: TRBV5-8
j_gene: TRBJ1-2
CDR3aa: CASSLAAITGLTNGYTF

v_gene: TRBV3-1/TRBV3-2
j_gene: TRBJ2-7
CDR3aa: CASSQEGRLYEQYF

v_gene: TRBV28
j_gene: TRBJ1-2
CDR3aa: CASTYGGRQGFYGYTF

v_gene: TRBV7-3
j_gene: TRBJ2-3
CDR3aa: CASSHSMTDTQYF

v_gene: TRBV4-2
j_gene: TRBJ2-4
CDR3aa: CASTRGRNKNIQYF

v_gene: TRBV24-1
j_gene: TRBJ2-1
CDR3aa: CATSEPSGNYNEQFF

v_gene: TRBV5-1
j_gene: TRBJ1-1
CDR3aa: CASSLKLDTEAFF

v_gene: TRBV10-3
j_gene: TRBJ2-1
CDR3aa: CAISTTSGSAYEQFF

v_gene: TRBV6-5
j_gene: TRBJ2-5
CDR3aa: CASRQGVKETQYF

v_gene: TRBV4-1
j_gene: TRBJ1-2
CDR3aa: CASSQAPGGYGYTF

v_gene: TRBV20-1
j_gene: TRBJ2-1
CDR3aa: CSASDLASGSVDEQFF

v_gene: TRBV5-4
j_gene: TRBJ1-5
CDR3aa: CASNPGGLVQPQHF

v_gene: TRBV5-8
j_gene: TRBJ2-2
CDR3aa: CASSLIRLTSASPGELFF

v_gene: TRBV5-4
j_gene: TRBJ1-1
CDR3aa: CASRGPNTEAFF

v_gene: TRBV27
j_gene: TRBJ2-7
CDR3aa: CASSFGGPSYEQYF

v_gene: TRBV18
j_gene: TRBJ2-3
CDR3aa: CASSPAGADTQYF

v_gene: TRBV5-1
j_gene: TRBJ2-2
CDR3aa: CASRGTGGTEELFF

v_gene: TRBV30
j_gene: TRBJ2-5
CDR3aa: CAWIDSLYQETQYF

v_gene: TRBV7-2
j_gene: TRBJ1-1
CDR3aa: CASSLAVTANTEAFF